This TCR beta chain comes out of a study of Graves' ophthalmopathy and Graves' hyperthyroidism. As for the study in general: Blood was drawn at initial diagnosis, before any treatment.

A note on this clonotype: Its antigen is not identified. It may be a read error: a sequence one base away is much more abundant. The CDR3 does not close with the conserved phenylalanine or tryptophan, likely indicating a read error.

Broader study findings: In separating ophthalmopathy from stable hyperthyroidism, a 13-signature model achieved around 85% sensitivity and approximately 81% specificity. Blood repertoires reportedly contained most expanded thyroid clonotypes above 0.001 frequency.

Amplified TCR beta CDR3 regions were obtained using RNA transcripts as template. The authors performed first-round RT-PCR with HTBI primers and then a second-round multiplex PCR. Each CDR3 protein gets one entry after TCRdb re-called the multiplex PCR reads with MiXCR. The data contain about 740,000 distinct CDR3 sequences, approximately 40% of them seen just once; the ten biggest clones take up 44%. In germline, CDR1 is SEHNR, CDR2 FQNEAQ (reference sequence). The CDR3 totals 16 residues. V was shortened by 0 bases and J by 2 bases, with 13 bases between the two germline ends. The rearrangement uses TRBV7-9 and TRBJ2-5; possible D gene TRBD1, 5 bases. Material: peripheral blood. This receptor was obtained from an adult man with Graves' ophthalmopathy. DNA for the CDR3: TGTGCCAGCAGCTTAGCCATCAGGGTGGAACAAGAGACCCAGTACTGC. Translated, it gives CASSLAIRVEQETQYC.